The 14 T cell receptor beta chains listed next were all sequenced from one sample in a study of cytomegalovirus exposure and HLA in healthy donors. Both 60 Vbeta primers and 13 Jbeta primers went into the PCR. Assay: immunoSEQ multiplex PCR; the TCRdb copy retains only in-frame clones and omits some. The sample consists of about 120,000 clones, about three quarters of them appearing once. Material: PBMCs. These receptors all come from a man between 60 and 75 years old in good health and CMV-seropositive.

This clone showed up just once. This chain joins TRBV7-9 and TRBJ2-1, with TRBD1 matching 7 bases. With 5 bases clipped from V and 2 bases from J, the junction kept 15 bases outside the gene matches. The germline gives CDR1 SEHNR, CDR2 FQNEAQ (reference sequence). The CDR3 has 18 residues. The CDR3 spells CASSPEGAGRKPYNEQFF. CDR3 bases: TGTGCCAGCAGCCCAGAGGGGGCAGGACGGAAACCCTACAATGAGCAGTTCTTC.

This chain joins TRBV10-2 and TRBJ1-2; no clear D gene. CDR1 is WSHSY and CDR2 is SAAADI in the germline V gene. Trimming took 0 bases from V and 4 from J, leaving 3 bases between them. The CDR3 runs 12 residues. The CDR3 loop is CASSESSYGYTF. The CDR3 DNA follows: TGCGCCAGCAGTGAGTCGAGCTATGGCTACACCTTC.

This clone was seen only a few times. The rearrangement uses TRBV10-2 and TRBJ2-1, with TRBD1 matching 7 bases. The V and J ends lost 8 bases and 3 bases, in that order; junction bases with no gene match: 4. Germline V gene data show CDR1 as WSHSY and CDR2 as SAAADI. This CDR3 is 13 amino acids long. The CDR3 DNA reads as TGCGCCAGCCTCGGGACAGACTACAATGAGCAGTTCTTC. This sequence encodes CASLGTDYNEQFF.

The V call is TRBV18, the J call TRBJ2-7; possible D gene TRBD2, 5 bases. The V end lost 5 bases, the J end lost 5 bases, and 25 bases lay between the germline ends. The V gene's germline CDR1 is KGHSH and CDR2 LQKENI. This CDR3 has 17 residues. CDR3 sequence reads: CASSTDPKRVVWDEQYF. CDR3 bases: TGTGCCAGCTCAACCGATCCAAAGAGGGTTGTTTGGGACGAGCAGTACTTC. The entire variable domain, with the rest obtained from reference TRBV18 and TRBJ2-7, is as follows: NAGVMQNPRHLVRRRGQEARLRCSPMKGHSHVYWYRQLPEEGLKFMVYLQKENIIDESGMPKERFSAEFPKEGPSILRIQQVVRGDSAAYFCASSTDPKRVVWDEQYFGPGTRLTVT.

V gene TRBV6-9 combines with J gene TRBJ2-7; 8 nucleotides agree with TRBD1. This CDR3 is 15 amino acids long. V lost 4 bases to trimming and J lost 4 bases; unmatched junction nucleotides: 9. The germline CDR1 and CDR2 sequences are MNHGY and SVAAGI. This chain's CDR3 is CASSFPDREFYEQYF. CDR3 in DNA: TGTGCCAGCAGTTTTCCGGACAGGGAGTTTTACGAGCAGTACTTC.

V is TRBV5-1 and J is TRBJ2-2; TRBD2 matches at 15 bases. The CDR3 covers 17 residues. The germline V gene has CDR1 SGHRS and CDR2 YFSETQ. Trimming at V came to 4 bases and at J to 4 bases, leaving 5 bases not matched to a gene. CDR3 residues: CASSGGLAGGFTGELFF. In nucleotides, the CDR3 is TGCGCCAGCAGCGGGGGACTAGCGGGAGGATTCACCGGGGAGCTGTTTTTT.

This clone was seen a single time. The CDR3 bases are TGTGCCAGCAGCTACGGAGGACAGGGGCTTGCGCTGAACACTGAAGCTTTCTTT. Protein product: CASSYGGQGLALNTEAFF. The chain couples TRBV21-1 to TRBJ1-1; TRBD1, the table's D call, lacks a check against the DNA. TRBV21-1 is shown as a pseudogene. This CDR3 is 18 amino acids long.

V usage is TRBV19 and J usage is TRBJ1-5; D is uncertain. The CDR3 sequence is 14 residues long. Deletions cut 6 bases from V and 0 bases from J, with 9 bases between. Germline assignment: CDR1 LNHDA and CDR2 SQIVND (reference sequence). The CDR3: CASRPGYSNQPQHF. CDR3 DNA sequence: TGTGCCAGTAGACCCGGGTATAGCAATCAGCCCCAGCATTTT.

The chain is built from TRBV5-1 and TRBJ1-1; D possibly corresponds to TRBD1 (6 bases). The CDR3 is made up of 14 amino acids. Trimming removed 0 bases at V and 1 base at J, with 7 bases between. CDR1 is SGHRS and CDR2 is YFSETQ in the germline V gene. The CDR3 protein is CASSLEGQNTEAFF. The CDR3 DNA sequence: TGCGCCAGCAGCTTGGAGGGACAGAACACTGAAGCTTTCTTT.

The chain has TRBV5-8 and TRBJ2-1, with 10 bases identical to TRBD2. V lost 4 bases, J lost 6 bases, and 7 bases stayed unmatched. Germline V gene data show CDR1 as SGHTS and CDR2 as YDEGEE. The length of the CDR3 is 15 residues. The CDR3 loop reads CASSRLAGGINEQFF. Here the CDR3 DNA reads TGTGCCAGCAGCAGGTTAGCGGGAGGCATCAATGAGCAGTTCTTC.

The chain employs TRBV7-3 and TRBJ2-5, with 8 bases matching TRBD1. The germline V gene encodes CDR1 SGHTA and CDR2 FQGTGA. Trimming took 0 bases from V and 5 from J; bases not matched to a gene: 5. This CDR3 contains 15 residues. CDR3 loop: CASSLTGTGSETQYF. In nucleotides, the CDR3 is TGTGCCAGCAGCTTAACGGGGACAGGAAGCGAGACCCAGTACTTC.

This chain links TRBV28 with TRBJ2-5; 7 nucleotides match TRBD2. The CDR3 runs 15 residues. After removal of 5 bases from V and 5 bases from J, the junction contained 11 bases not matched to a gene. CDR1 and CDR2 from the germline V gene are MDHEN and SYDVKM. DNA of the CDR3: TGTGCCAGCAGTCGTTGGGGGAGGGCCGGTGAGACCCAGTACTTC. Its translation is CASSRWGRAGETQYF.

Concerning this clone itself: This CDR3 fails to terminate in the conserved phenylalanine or tryptophan, so it likely reflects a read error. V gene TRBV5-8 combines with J gene TRBJ1-5; 8 bases agree with TRBD1. Germline V gene data show CDR1 as SGHTS and CDR2 as YDEGEE. The CDR3 contains 15 residues. V dropped 5 bases and J dropped 6; count of bases not matched to a gene: 10. CDR3: CASSRQGLRTQPQHL. The CDR3 nucleotides are TGTGCCAGCAGTCGACAGGGGCTCAGGACTCAGCCCCAGCATCTT.

The V call is TRBV7-9, the J call TRBJ2-1; no clear D gene. Germline V lookup: CDR1 SEHNR, CDR2 FQNEAQ (reference sequence). The CDR3 loop spans 14 amino acids. The V end was cut by 5 bases, the J end by 5 bases, with 13 bases between. CDR3: CASSLSSANNEQFF. In DNA form, the CDR3 reads TGTGCCAGCAGCCTATCCTCCGCGAACAATGAGCAGTTCTTC.